This TCR beta chain came from a study of T cell changes during pregnancy in multiple sclerosis. CDR1 is MNHEY, CDR2 SVGAGI, per germline. The CDR3 extends over 13 amino acids. V was cut by 6 bases and J by 2 bases, with 10 bases left in between. Profiling relied on immunoSEQ multiplex PCR, and the TCRdb table lists in-frame clones only, not all of them. The sample gives roughly 100,000 clones, about 90% of which show up once; about 1.6% is in the top ten. Sequenced here: peripheral blood, sampled before pregnancy. The chain uses TRBV6-5 and TRBJ1-2; maybe TRBD1 (6 bases). The sequence derives from a female donor with multiple sclerosis, enrolled in a pregnancy study. Here the CDR3 reads CASRIDRNYGYTF. CDR3 in DNA: TGTGCCAGCAGAATTGACAGGAACTATGGCTACACCTTC.